What follows is one TCR beta chain and its context. This sample is part of a study of blood T cell repertoires in COVID-19. Overall study: PBMCs, B-cell-depleted T cells, or T cells provided the cDNA or gDNA that made up the material.

Original data processing: Scientists estimated how many nucleated cells there were by amplifying reference gene primers. The repertoire was sequenced with immunoSEQ multiplex PCR; TCRdb's copy has only in-frame clones and lacks some. That table supplies the V and J calls and clone size; D and trimming were determined from the DNA. The sample lists 400,000 to 550,000 clones, 80% to 90% seen once, with approximately 4.5% in the top ten. V lost 2 bases, J lost 5 bases, and 15 bases lay in between. CDR1 and CDR2 (germline): KGHSH, LQKENI. The CDR3 loop spans 15 amino acids. Input material: peripheral blood. The TCR sequence derives from a woman in her twenties or thirties with acute or convalescent COVID-19. The chain links TRBV18 to TRBJ1-1, with a possible D match to TRBD1 (5 bases). CDR3 sequence: CASSPGSWAGTEAFF. CDR3 nucleotides: TGTGCCAGCTCACCAGGATCCTGGGCAGGGACTGAAGCTTTCTTT.